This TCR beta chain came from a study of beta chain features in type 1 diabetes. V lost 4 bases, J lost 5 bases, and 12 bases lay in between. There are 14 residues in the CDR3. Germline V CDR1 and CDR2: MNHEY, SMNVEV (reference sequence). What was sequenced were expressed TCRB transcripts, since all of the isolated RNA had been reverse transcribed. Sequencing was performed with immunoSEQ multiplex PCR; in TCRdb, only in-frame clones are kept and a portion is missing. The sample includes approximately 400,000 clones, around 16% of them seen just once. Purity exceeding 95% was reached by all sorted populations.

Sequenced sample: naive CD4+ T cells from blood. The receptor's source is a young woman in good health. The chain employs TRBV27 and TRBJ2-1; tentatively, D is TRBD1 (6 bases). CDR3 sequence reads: CASSSQGNHNEQFF. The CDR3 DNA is TGTGCCAGCAGTTCACAGGGAAATCACAATGAGCAGTTCTTC.